Listed below are T cell receptor beta chains from one sample, sequenced in a study of T-cell reconstitution after alpha-beta-depleted transplantation in children. TCRdb reanalysed the PCR reads using MiXCR and keeps one entry per CDR3 protein. This table holds around 300,000 distinct CDR3 sequences, around 20% found once. Sequenced here: PBMCs, mostly from graft donor cells, sampled 180 days after TCRalphabeta/CD19-depleted stem cell transplant. The receptor set was obtained from a male patient aged 10-17 years who had a stem cell transplant for acute lymphoblastic leukemia, so the T cells may come from the graft donor. CDR3s include the opening cysteine and the closing phenylalanine or tryptophan. The D gene is left open where the match is weak. The size field is filled for only some rows; it gives once, few, many or a size class.

CDR3nt	CDR3aa	v_gene	abundance	j_gene	d_gene
TGTGCCAGCAGTTTAGGCCCCCGGGACTTCGGGGAGCTGTTTTTT	CASSLGPRDFGELFF	TRBV12-3/TRBV12-4	NA	TRBJ2-2	NA
TGTGCCAGCAGCCGCGGACGCGGGACGGTGGTTCAGTACTTC	CASSRGRGTVVQYF	TRBV3-1	few	TRBJ2-4	NA
TGCGCCAGCAGCTCGAGACAGGGGTTAGGAGAGACCCAGTACTTC	CASSSRQGLGETQYF	TRBV5-1	NA	TRBJ2-5	TRBD1
TGTGCTAGTGGCCTTGGACAGTACGCGAACACCGGGGAGCTGTTTTTT	CASGLGQYANTGELFF	TRBV12-5	few	TRBJ2-2	NA
TGCAGTGCTAGAGATCGGGCGGGAGTTACCTACGAGCAGTACTTC	CSARDRAGVTYEQYF	TRBV20-1	NA	TRBJ2-7	TRBD2
TGTGCCAGCAGTGTGACAGGGGCCCACGAGCAGTACTTC	CASSVTGAHEQYF	TRBV25-1	NA	TRBJ2-7	TRBD1
TGTGCCAGCAGCCGTCACAGGGGGACCCAGTACTTC	CASSRHRGTQYF	TRBV3-1	NA	TRBJ2-5	TRBD1
TGTGCCAGCAGGCTTGACAGGCCTAGCACAGATACGCAGTATTTT	CASRLDRPSTDTQYF	TRBV6-1	NA	TRBJ2-3	NA
TGTGCCAGCAGTCCCCAACGGTACGAGCAGTACTTC	CASSPQRYEQYF	TRBV12-3/TRBV12-4	few	TRBJ2-7	NA
TGCAGCGTTGAGACCGCAGGGCGATTCTACGAGCAGTACTTC	CSVETAGRFYEQYF	TRBV29-1	NA	TRBJ2-7	NA
TGCGCCAGCAGCGTGTTGGACAGGGCTAACTATTGCTACACCTTC	CASSVLDRANYCYTF	TRBV5-1	NA	TRBJ1-2	TRBD1
TGCAGTGCTAGAGATATCCTTCGACAAGGCCAAACAAGGGGCTACACCTTC	CSARDILRQGQTRGYTF	TRBV20-1	few	TRBJ1-2	NA
TGTGCCAGCAGCTTACAGGACAGGGGGCACGAGCAGTACTTC	CASSLQDRGHEQYF	TRBV7-2	few	TRBJ2-7	TRBD1
TGTGCCAGCAGCTTACGGGCGCAGGGGGCTGTTGCCCTCTATGGCTACACCTTC	CASSLRAQGAVALYGYTF	TRBV11-2	NA	TRBJ1-2	TRBD1
TGCGCCAGCAGCCAAGATTCGGGAGGTGTCACAGATACGCAGTATTTT	CASSQDSGGVTDTQYF	TRBV4-1	NA	TRBJ2-3	TRBD2
TGTGCCACCAGCAGAGATGAGGCCGGGAGGGACCCCTACGAGCAGTACTTC	CATSRDEAGRDPYEQYF	TRBV15	few	TRBJ2-7	TRBD2
TGCAGTGCTAGCGGGGGGGCATCCTACAATGAGCAGTTCTTC	CSASGGASYNEQFF	TRBV20-1	NA	TRBJ2-1	TRBD2
TGCGCCAGCAACACAGGGCCGACCATACAACAGACCCAGTACTTC	CASNTGPTIQQTQYF	TRBV5-1	NA	TRBJ2-5	NA
TGTGCCAGCAGATCCGGGAGGTTCTACGAGCAGTACTTC	CASRSGRFYEQYF	TRBV6-1	once	TRBJ2-7	TRBD2
TGTGCCAGCTCACCAGTCGTTACAACTAATGAAAAACTGTTTTTT	CASSPVVTTNEKLFF	TRBV18	NA	TRBJ1-4	NA
TGTGCCAGCAGCTTAACGCCTAGCCCGATTTCCTACGAGCAGTACTTC	CASSLTPSPISYEQYF	TRBV7-3	NA	TRBJ2-7	NA
TGTGCCAGCAGCTTAGGGCAGGGAGTTCGGGAGCTGTTTTTT	CASSLGQGVRELFF	TRBV7-3	few	TRBJ2-2	NA
TGCAGTGCACCGATAGCGGTCCGCTCCTACAATGAGCAGTTCTTC	CSAPIAVRSYNEQFF	TRBV20-1	NA	TRBJ2-1	NA
TGTGCCAGCAGGGGAGGACTAGGGGGCGAGCAGTACTTC	CASRGGLGGEQYF	TRBV27	NA	TRBJ2-7	NA
TGTGCCAGCAGTTACGACAGGGGGGCCTATGGCTACACCTTC	CASSYDRGAYGYTF	TRBV6-5	few	TRBJ1-2	TRBD1
TGCGCCAGCAGCTTAACCGGGACAGGGGGCTTAGAGCAGTTCTTC	CASSLTGTGGLEQFF	TRBV5-1	NA	TRBJ2-1	TRBD1
TGTGCCAGCAGCTTAGACGGCCGGGATAATGAAAAACTGTTTTTT	CASSLDGRDNEKLFF	TRBV7-9	NA	TRBJ1-4	NA
TGCGCCAGCAGCCAATTACATTATCAGCCCCAGCATTTT	CASSQLHYQPQHF	TRBV4-1	NA	TRBJ1-5	NA
TGTGCCAGCAGCCTCCGATTACTCACCGGGGAGCTGTTTTTT	CASSLRLLTGELFF	TRBV7-6	few	TRBJ2-2	NA
TGTGCCAGCTCCCCCAGCGGGAGGGCATTTGGAGAGCAGTTCTTC	CASSPSGRAFGEQFF	TRBV18	NA	TRBJ2-1	TRBD2
TGTGCCAGCACCCCGACAGGGACCCAAGAGACCCAGTACTTC	CASTPTGTQETQYF	TRBV12-3/TRBV12-4	NA	TRBJ2-5	TRBD1
TGTGCCAGCAGTTTCCTAGGGGGGGGGAGCACTTATGGCTACACCTTC	CASSFLGGGSTYGYTF	TRBV12-3/TRBV12-4	few	TRBJ1-2	NA
TGCGCCAGCAGCTTGTTGAGGCTAGCGGACCACAATGAGCAGTTCTTC	CASSLLRLADHNEQFF	TRBV5-1	few	TRBJ2-1	TRBD2
TGTGCCAGCAGCGAGGGACGGCGGGAGTGGAATGAGCAGTTCTTC	CASSEGRREWNEQFF	TRBV7-7	few	TRBJ2-1	TRBD2
TGTGCCAGCAGTTACTCTTCGACAGGGAGGGAGACCCAGTACTTC	CASSYSSTGRETQYF	TRBV6-5	few	TRBJ2-5	NA
TGTGCCAGCAGCGTATGGACAGCCCCCTACGAGCAGTACTTC	CASSVWTAPYEQYF	TRBV7-9	few	TRBJ2-7	NA
TGCGCCAGCAGCTTGGGCCAGATATATGGCTACACCTTC	CASSLGQIYGYTF	TRBV5-1	few	TRBJ1-2	NA
TGTGCCAGCAGCCAAGCCCTACGAGGGAACGAGCAGTACTTC	CASSQALRGNEQYF	TRBV3-1	few	TRBJ2-7	NA
TGCGCCAGCAGCCAGACTACAGGAGACCAAGAGACCCAGTACTTC	CASSQTTGDQETQYF	TRBV4-1	many	TRBJ2-5	NA
TGCAGTGCTAACCCTTGGGGAGGGGTTGAGCAGTTCTTC	CSANPWGGVEQFF	TRBV20-1	few	TRBJ2-1	TRBD2
TGCGCCAGCAGCCTCGCGACAGGGAGAACCTACGAGCAGTACTTC	CASSLATGRTYEQYF	TRBV4-1	NA	TRBJ2-7	TRBD1
TGCGCCAGCAGCCGAACCATTACAGGAACGGCGGATACGCAGTATTTT	CASSRTITGTADTQYF	TRBV5-1	once	TRBJ2-3	NA
TGTGCCAGCAGCCAAGAAGCGGGGCAACAGTTCTTC	CASSQEAGQQFF	TRBV3-1	once	TRBJ2-1	TRBD2
TGTGCCAGCAGCTTAGATAGGGCCACGATCAGGTATTTT	CASSLDRATIRYF	TRBV7-3	few	TRBJ2-3	NA
TGTGCCAGCTCACCGACTAGCGGGAAGACAGATACGCAGTATTTT	CASSPTSGKTDTQYF	TRBV18	NA	TRBJ2-3	TRBD2